Below are 5 T cell receptor beta chains sequenced from a single sample in a study of cytomegalovirus exposure and HLA in healthy donors. This PCR relied on a set of 60 Vbeta primers and 13 Jbeta primers. The method was immunoSEQ multiplex PCR; TCRdb's version includes in-frame clones alone and lacks a portion of them. The table has roughly 120,000 clones, about 68% seen once. Sequencing was carried out using PBMCs. The receptor source for this set is a woman aged 45-60 years in good health and CMV-seropositive.

J is TRBJ1-6 and V is TRBV6-1, with D perhaps matching TRBD1 (6 bases). V dropped 6 bases and J dropped 5 bases, with 14 bases sitting between them. The CDR3 spans 15 residues. Germline assignment: CDR1 MNHNS and CDR2 SASEGT. The CDR3 nucleotides are TGTGCCAGCAGACCCGGACAGCAACATAATTCACCCCTCCACTTT. Translated: CASRPGQQHNSPLHF.

The rearrangement links TRBV7-2 to TRBJ1-2; TRBD1 matches at 8 bases. J lost 4 bases, V lost 4 bases, and 8 bases had no gene match. CDR3 length: 15 amino acids. Per the germline V gene, CDR1 is SGHTA and CDR2 is FQGNSA. Here the CDR3 DNA reads TGTGCCAGCAGCTCCGCCGGACAGGGCCTCTATGGCTACACCTTC. Its translation: CASSSAGQGLYGYTF.

V and J are TRBV15 and TRBJ1-1, with D possibly TRBD1 on 5 matching bases. Trimming cost V 5 bases and J 1 base, with 11 bases left between them. From germline, CDR1 is LNHNV and CDR2 YYDKDF (reference sequence). The CDR3 contains 14 residues. The CDR3 DNA is TGTGCCACCAGCTGGGGCAGTCCGAACACTGAAGCTTTCTTT. Amino acids: CATSWGSPNTEAFF.

This chain links TRBV7-2 with TRBJ2-7; 12 nucleotides match TRBD2. This CDR3 comprises 15 residues. V lost 1 base, J lost 4 bases, and 2 bases stayed unmatched. From germline, CDR1 is SGHTA and CDR2 FQGNSA. CDR3 sequence reads: CASSLGTSGEYEQYF. The CDR3 bases are TGTGCCAGCAGCTTAGGGACTAGCGGGGAGTACGAGCAGTACTTC. The variable domain in full, completed from reference TRBV7-2 and TRBJ2-7, reads GAGVSQSPSNKVTEKGKDVELRCDPISGHTALYWYRQSLGQGLEFLIYFQGNSAPDKSGLPSDRFSAERTGGSVSTLTIQRTQQEDSAVYLCASSLGTSGEYEQYFGPGTRLTVT.

V and J are TRBV7-2 and TRBJ1-1, with TRBD1 as a possible D gene (5 bases). From germline, CDR1 is SGHTA and CDR2 FQGNSA. There are 16 residues in the CDR3. With 2 bases removed from V and 2 bases from J, the gap between germline ends came to 15 bases. Here the CDR3 DNA reads TGTGCCAGCAGCTTAAGGGGCTTCGGTCTTAACACTGAAGCTTTCTTT. Translated: CASSLRGFGLNTEAFF.